The 14 T cell receptor beta chains below all came from one sample that was sequenced in a study of blood T cell repertoires in COVID-19. Libraries were prepared by immunoSEQ multiplex PCR; TCRdb keeps only in-frame clonotypes and omits some of them. The table has around 190,000 clones, around four fifths seen once; the top ten hold 5% to 8.5%. Sequenced: peripheral blood. The receptors derive from a man between 65 and 80 years old with active or convalescent COVID-19.

V usage is TRBV5-1 and J usage is TRBJ2-1, with D unresolved. This CDR3 comprises 15 residues. V lost 0 bases, J lost 10 bases, and 17 bases lay in between. Looked up from germline, CDR1 is SGHRS and CDR2 is YFSETQ. CDR3 loop: CASSLEVVRLREQFF. CDR3 coding DNA: TGCGCCAGCAGCTTGGAGGTGGTTCGGCTCAGGGAGCAGTTCTTC.

The DNA for the CDR3 is TGTGCCAGCAGCCGGAGTTTTGGCTACACCTTC. This translates into CASSRSFGYTF. The chain has TRBV3-1 (or the pseudogene TRBV3-2) and TRBJ1-2; no definite D call. Between the trimmed V and J ends, which lost 4 bases and 7 bases, there was a span of 7 bases. This CDR3 spans 11 amino acids. In germline, CDR1 is LGHDT, CDR2 YNNKEL (reference sequence).

The chain has TRBV6-5 and TRBJ1-2, with 8 bases that match TRBD1. The V segment lost 2 bases and the J segment 7 bases; nucleotides outside the gene matches: 9. The CDR3 runs to 15 residues. Germline CDR1 reads MNHEY; CDR2 reads SVGAGI. CDR3 loop: CASSYRDRGVGGYTF. DNA for the CDR3: TGTGCCAGCAGTTACCGCGACAGGGGTGTCGGTGGCTACACCTTC.

This rearrangement joins TRBV20-1 to TRBJ2-7, with D perhaps TRBD2 (6 bases). The CDR3 loop spans 11 amino acids. Germline CDR1 DFQATT, CDR2 SNEGSKA (reference sequence). The V end lost 6 bases, the J end lost 6 bases, and 12 bases lay between the germline ends. DNA of the CDR3: TGCAGTGCCCGGGGGTCCGCCGAGCAGTACTTC. Translating it yields CSARGSAEQYF.

The chain joins TRBV18 to TRBJ1-1, with 9 bases aligning to TRBD1. Germline V gives CDR1 KGHSH, CDR2 LQKENI. The CDR3 sequence is 15 residues long. V was clipped by 1 base and J by 5 bases; unmatched bases: 5. CDR3 sequence reads: CASSPRTGEGTEAFF. CDR3 DNA: TGTGCCAGCTCACCACGGACAGGGGAGGGGACTGAAGCTTTCTTT.

This chain joins TRBV6-2 or TRBV6-3 and TRBJ2-2, with 8 bases identical to TRBD1. The V and J ends lost 5 bases and 5 bases, in that order; junction bases with no gene match: 7. This CDR3 is 15 amino acids long. Germline values: CDR1 MNHEY, CDR2 SVGEGT. This CDR3 reads CASSPQGAWTGELFF. In DNA, the CDR3 is TGTGCCAGCAGTCCCCAGGGGGCCTGGACCGGGGAGCTGTTTTTT.

The gene calls are TRBV30 and TRBJ1-2; a weak D match, TRBD1 (5 bases). This CDR3 is built from 15 residues. Trimming cost V 0 bases and J 7 bases, with 18 bases left between them. The germline V gene encodes CDR1 GTSNPN and CDR2 SVGIG (reference sequence). The CDR3 DNA reads as TGTGCCTGGAGTGTAGGGGTTTGGACCCCCAGTGGCTACACCTTC. Its protein product is CAWSVGVWTPSGYTF.

This chain connects TRBV2 to TRBJ1-2; TRBD1 agrees at 11 bases. CDR1 is SNHLY and CDR2 is FYNNEI in the germline V gene. The CDR3 sequence is 16 residues long. With 6 bases clipped from V and 7 bases from J, the junction kept 13 bases outside the gene matches. CDR3 bases: TGTGCCAGCAGCCCTGCCTTGGGACAGGGGGACGTTGGCTACACCTTC. Translating it yields CASSPALGQGDVGYTF.

The V and J genes are TRBV3-1 (or the pseudogene TRBV3-2) and TRBJ1-6; 7 bases line up with TRBD1. The V and J ends lost 0 bases and 10 bases, in that order; junction bases with no gene match: 6. Germline assignment: CDR1 LGHDT and CDR2 YNNKEL (reference sequence). This CDR3 spans 15 amino acids. The CDR3 reads CASSQDLGQLSPLHF. CDR3 DNA sequence: TGTGCCAGCAGCCAAGATTTGGGACAGCTATCACCCCTCCACTTT.

The chain joins TRBV6-1 to TRBJ2-1; 16 positions match TRBD2. Trimming removed 6 bases from V and 8 bases from J; junction bases left unmatched: 4. The CDR3 is made up of 15 amino acids. Germline CDR1 MNHNS, CDR2 SASEGT. In DNA form, the CDR3 reads TGTGCCAGCAGAACGGGACTAGCGGGAGGGGATGAGCAGTTCTTC. It yields the protein CASRTGLAGGDEQFF.

CDR3 in amino acids: CASSPGIQKSLAKNIQYF. CDR3 sequence (DNA): TGTGCCAGTAGTCCCGGGATCCAGAAGAGTTTAGCCAAAAACATTCAGTACTTC. This chain joins TRBV19 and TRBJ2-4; tentatively, D is TRBD2 (5 bases). CDR3 size: 18 residues. CDR1 is LNHDA, CDR2 SQIVND, per germline (reference sequence). Trimming took 5 bases from V and 0 from J, leaving 20 bases between them. The whole variable domain, remainder taken from reference TRBV19 and TRBJ2-4, is DGGITQSPKYLFRKEGQNVTLSCEQNLNHDAMYWYRQDPGQGLRLIYYSQIVNDFQKGDIAEGYSVSREKKESFPLTVTSAQKNPTAFYLCASSPGIQKSLAKNIQYFGAGTRLSVL.

The rearrangement links TRBV7-9 to TRBJ2-1; 12 bases map to TRBD2. J was trimmed by 0 bases and V by 4 bases; bases with no gene match: 7. The CDR3 covers 18 residues. Germline loops: CDR1 SEHNR, CDR2 FQNEAQ (reference sequence). As DNA, the CDR3 is TGTGCCAGCAGCTCAGGACTAGCGGGGTGGAGCTCCTACAATGAGCAGTTCTTC. Translation gives CASSSGLAGWSSYNEQFF. Looking up the rest from reference TRBV7-9 and TRBJ2-1 gives the full variable domain: DTGVSQNPRHKITKRGQNVTFRCDPISEHNRLYWYRQTLGQGPEFLTYFQNEAQLEKSRLLSDRFSAERPKGSFSTLEIQRTEQGDSAMYLCASSSGLAGWSSYNEQFFGPGTRLTVL.

J is TRBJ1-2 and V is TRBV6-6; D unresolved. V dropped 4 bases and J dropped 4 bases, with 4 bases sitting between them. The CDR3 extends over 11 amino acids. Germline lookup yields CDR1 MNHNY and CDR2 SVGAGI (reference sequence). The CDR3 spells CASSSRYGYTF. CDR3 bases: TGTGCCAGCAGTTCCCGCTATGGCTACACCTTC.

The rearrangement joins TRBV30 to TRBJ1-2; unclear D gene. V lost 2 bases, J lost 8 bases, and 15 bases lay in between. The V gene's germline CDR1 is GTSNPN and CDR2 SVGIG (reference sequence). CDR3 length: 13 residues. The CDR3 sequence is CAWSTTAAAGYTF. The CDR3 DNA sequence: TGTGCCTGGAGTACAACGGCGGCTGCCGGCTACACCTTC.